The entry below gives a single TCR beta chain sequence along with its context. Its target is not known. TCRdb used MiXCR to reprocess the RACE reads, holding one entry per CDR3 protein. The repertoire holds 280,000 or so distinct CDR3 sequences, with over 7.5% as singletons. Noted time point: pre-sensitization, week 0. Regarding treatment: therapeutic diphenylcyclopropenone sensitization with weekly scalp DPC. Each patch test followed a blood draw. The data stem from a study of human T cells and chemical hapten exposure. Whole-study results and caveats: Positive correlation was observed between PT1 expanded TCR counts and patch test score. There was no change with DPC sensitization in TCRs above 1 in 1000 frequency.

Per germline, CDR1 SQVTM and CDR2 ANQGSEA. Trimming took off 6 bases at V and 11 bases at J, with 14 bases between the two ends. The CDR3 spans 11 residues. V and J are TRBV29-1 and TRBJ1-5; D not resolved. This TCR derives from a young man with alopecia areata. Some clones in this sample may be carry-over from other donors' samples. Material: whole blood, obtained in connection with sensitization to the hapten diphenylcyclopropenone (DPC). Here the CDR3 DNA reads TGCAGCGTCCGGCTGGGGAAGGCCCAGCATTTT. It specifies CSVRLGKAQHF.